This T cell receptor (beta chain) is from a study of blood T cell repertoires in COVID-19. Study overall: Italy, Spain and the United States were the sources of the convalescent and acute COVID-19 samples.

From germline, CDR1 is SGHAT and CDR2 FQNNGV. This CDR3 region has 15 residues. The V gene end was trimmed by 3 bases and the J gene end by 3 bases; junction bases not matched to a gene: 6. Assay: immunoSEQ multiplex PCR; the TCRdb copy retains only in-frame clones and omits some. The sample has fewer than 250,000 clones; around 80% are singletons. The rearrangement joins TRBV11-2 to TRBJ2-5; 8 bases align to TRBD2. The receptor was isolated from an elderly woman with acute or convalescent COVID-19. Source material: peripheral blood. The CDR3 reads CASSFREGAKETQYF. DNA of the CDR3: TGTGCCAGCAGCTTCCGGGAGGGAGCGAAAGAGACCCAGTACTTC.